The clone carrying this TCR beta chain was recorded at least ten times. What it binds is unknown. The entry originates in a study of response to subunit inactivated influenza vaccine. Study observations and caveats: T cells newly recruited by each seasonal influenza vaccination are few, the authors suggested.

Per germline, CDR1 MNHEY and CDR2 SVGEGT. Trimming took 8 bases from V and 4 from J, leaving 9 bases between them. The CDR3 spans 11 residues. One entry per CDR3 protein results from TCRdb running MiXCR on the RT-PCR reads. Among 800,000 or so distinct CDR3 sequences, 21% were seen once, and the ten largest hold roughly 10%. The J gene is TRBJ2-7, the V gene TRBV6-2 or TRBV6-3; possibly TRBD1 for D (6 bases). The receptor was derived from a man aged 45-65 years who received an inactivated influenza vaccine. Material: PBMCs from blood, obtained 5 to 6 days after vaccination. For the CDR3, the DNA is TGTGCCAGCCGGACAGCATACGAGCAGTACTTC. It yields the protein CASRTAYEQYF.